The sequence of this T cell receptor beta chain was determined in a study of technical replicates of blood from a handful of donors. The table came from immunoSEQ multiplex PCR; TCRdb's copy has only in-frame clones and leaves some out. The top ten hold 9.5% to 15% of the sample, which has some 15,000 clones, approximately 84% seen once. The CDR3 consists of 14 residues. Germline CDR1 and CDR2: GTSNPN and SVGIG (reference sequence). V shed 0 bases and J 4 bases; nucleotides not matched to a gene: 5. This TCR was sampled from a human donor in good health. Source material: PBMCs. V and J are TRBV30 and TRBJ1-2, with 7 bases fitting TRBD1. The CDR3 DNA sequence: TGTGCCTGGAGTGTCGGGACAGCGTTCTATGGCTACACCTTC. Translation: CAWSVGTAFYGYTF. Combining the CDR3 with reference TRBV30 and TRBJ1-2 gives the whole variable domain SQTIHQWPATLVQPVGSPLSLECTVEGTSNPNLYWYRQAAGRGLQLLFYSVGIGQISSEVPQNLSASRPQDRQFILSSKKLLLSDSGFYLCAWSVGTAFYGYTFGSGTRLTVV.